The next 18 T cell receptor beta chains were all read from a single sample in a study of T-cell memory formation after mild COVID-19. Via MiXCR, TCRdb re-called the 5' RACE reads, giving one row per CDR3 protein. The sample has 300,000 to 350,000 distinct CDR3 sequences, roughly 13% seen once; the top ten hold 21%. Sequencing was carried out using PBMCs or a T cell subset sorted from them (not recorded which). These receptors were obtained from a young man who had mild COVID-19 (a few samples of this study predate the infection). Cell type and time point are not known.

This clonotype has a count of ten or more. The chain employs TRBV7-3 and TRBJ2-3; 10 nucleotides align to TRBD1. Unmatched junction bases numbered 9, after V lost 5 bases and J lost 4 bases. Germline lookup yields CDR1 SGHTA and CDR2 FQGTGA. This CDR3 is 16 amino acids long. CDR3 DNA: TGTGCCAGCAGCGCTGGTCCGGGACAGGGGTCAGATACGCAGTATTTT. It codes for CASSAGPGQGSDTQYF.

This clonotype was counted between two and nine times. This chain uses TRBV12-3 or TRBV12-4 with TRBJ1-2; perhaps TRBD1 as D (5 bases). V dropped 3 bases and J dropped 6 bases, with 14 bases sitting between them. This CDR3 has 14 residues. CDR3 amino acids: CASSFQGVKDGYTF. In nucleotides, the CDR3 is TGTGCCAGCAGTTTTCAGGGAGTGAAGGATGGCTACACCTTC.

This clonotype was counted a few times. This rearrangement joins TRBV5-4 to TRBJ2-2, with D possibly matching TRBD1 (5 bases). The CDR3 runs to 15 residues. Deletions cut 0 bases from V and 7 bases from J, with 13 bases between. The germline V gene encodes CDR1 SGHNT and CDR2 YYREEE (reference sequence). The CDR3 here is CASSLGREIGGELFF. The CDR3 region has the DNA TGTGCCAGCAGCTTGGGCAGGGAAATAGGCGGGGAGCTGTTTTTT.

This clonotype was seen more than once but under ten times. This chain connects TRBV5-1 to TRBJ2-3; 9 bases match TRBD2. The J segment lost 4 bases and the V segment lost 3 bases, leaving 6 bases of the junction unmatched. Germline V gene sequence: CDR1 SGHRS, CDR2 YFSETQ. The CDR3 sequence is 15 residues long. The CDR3 DNA reads TGCGCCAGCAGCTCGGGGACTAGCTTTGCAGATACGCAGTATTTT. It encodes CASSSGTSFADTQYF.

The genes are TRBV5-1 and TRBJ2-3, with 8 positions matching TRBD2. In germline, CDR1 is SGHRS, CDR2 YFSETQ. V trimming: 4 bases; J trimming: 4 bases; junction bases outside the gene matches: 8. The CDR3 loop spans 15 amino acids. The CDR3 region has the DNA TGCGCCAGCAGCAGAACGGGGGGGCCGTCAGATACGCAGTATTTT. Protein sequence: CASSRTGGPSDTQYF.

This clonotype was observed at least ten times. The V gene is TRBV29-1, the J gene TRBJ2-2; possibly TRBD1 for D (6 bases). The CDR3 covers 13 residues. CDR1 and CDR2 (germline): SQVTM, ANQGSEA. CDR3 sequence: CRPGHLNTGELFF. The CDR3 nucleotides read TGCAGGCCGGGACACTTGAACACCGGGGAGCTGTTTTTT.

Only a few counts were recorded for this clonotype. V and J are TRBV7-2 and TRBJ1-1, with TRBD1 matching 7 bases. The ends lost 6 bases at V and 7 bases at J; junction bases unmatched: 23. This CDR3 comprises 18 residues. Per germline, CDR1 SGHTA and CDR2 FQGNSA. The CDR3 coding sequence is TGTGCCAGCAGTATCGGCGGGACAGTAGGAACGAAGGAGGATGAAGCTTTCTTT. As protein: CASSIGGTVGTKEDEAFF. Based on the CDR3 plus reference TRBV7-2 and TRBJ1-1, the full variable domain is GAGVSQSPSNKVTEKGKDVELRCDPISGHTALYWYRQSLGQGLEFLIYFQGNSAPDKSGLPSDRFSAERTGGSVSTLTIQRTQQEDSAVYLCASSIGGTVGTKEDEAFFGQGTRLTVV.

This chain links TRBV2 with TRBJ2-5; possibly TRBD1 or TRBD2 for D (5 bases each). In germline, CDR1 is SNHLY, CDR2 FYNNEI. This CDR3 is 16 amino acids long. The V end lost 1 base, the J end lost 2 bases, and 14 bases lay between the germline ends. CDR3 loop: CASSEGLAGAQETQYF. CDR3 coding DNA: TGTGCCAGCAGTGAAGGGCTAGCTGGGGCGCAAGAGACCCAGTACTTC. Supplemented by reference TRBV2 and TRBJ2-5, the full variable domain reads EPEVTQTPSHQVTQMGQEVILRCVPISNHLYFYWYRQILGQKVEFLVSFYNNEISEKSEIFDDQFSVERPDGSNFTLKIRSTKLEDSAMYFCASSEGLAGAQETQYFGPGTRLLVL.

The table lists this clonotype with a few counts. The chain combines TRBV15 with TRBJ1-2; TRBD1 agrees at 10 bases. The germline V gene encodes CDR1 LNHNV and CDR2 YYDKDF (reference sequence). This CDR3 is 14 amino acids long. V trimming: 5 bases; J trimming: 3 bases; junction bases outside the gene matches: 3. This CDR3 reads CATSRDRGHYGYTF. The CDR3 coding sequence is TGTGCCACCAGCCGGGACAGGGGTCACTATGGCTACACCTTC.

This rearrangement joins TRBV6-2 or TRBV6-3 to TRBJ2-1, with D possibly matching TRBD1 (5 bases). There are 15 residues in the CDR3. V lost 2 bases to trimming and J lost 5 bases, with 13 bases between them. Germline CDR1 reads MNHEY; CDR2 reads SVGEGT. CDR3 sequence (DNA): TGTGCCAGCAGTTACCCCTCAGACAGTCACAATGAGCAGTTCTTC. Protein sequence: CASSYPSDSHNEQFF.

CDR3 residues: CATSDPDRIAYEQYF. In DNA, the CDR3 is TGTGCCACCAGTGATCCTGACAGGATCGCGTACGAGCAGTACTTC. This chain links TRBV24-1 with TRBJ2-7; TRBD1 is a possible D gene (6 bases). The CDR3 totals 15 residues. The V and J ends lost 3 bases and 4 bases respectively, with 15 bases between them. CDR1 is KGHDR, CDR2 SFDVKD, per germline.

A few counts support this clonotype. The chain recombines TRBV6-4 with TRBJ2-1, with 10 bases aligning to TRBD2. The V and J ends lost 0 bases and 9 bases, in that order; junction bases with no gene match: 2. Germline V lookup: CDR1 MRHNA, CDR2 SNTAGT. The length of the CDR3 is 14 residues. For the CDR3, the DNA is TGTGCCAGCAGTGACTCTAGCGGGGGGATTGAGCAGTTCTTC. This codes for CASSDSSGGIEQFF.

CDR3 loop: CASSLVGRGYQETQYF. As DNA, the CDR3 is TGTGCCAGCAGCTTGGTAGGGAGGGGGTACCAAGAGACCCAGTACTTC. The chain combines TRBV7-9 with TRBJ2-5, with D possibly TRBD2 on 7 matching bases. V lost 3 bases to trimming and J lost 0 bases, with 14 bases between them. This CDR3 has 16 residues. Germline values: CDR1 SEHNR, CDR2 FQNEAQ (reference sequence).

This chain joins TRBV28 and TRBJ1-6; D uncertain. The CDR3 totals 14 residues. CDR1 and CDR2 from the germline V gene are MDHEN and SYDVKM. The V end lost 7 bases, the J end lost 9 bases, and 16 bases lay between the germline ends. CDR3 sequence: CASTEGRWGSPLHF. The CDR3 DNA is TGTGCCAGCACCGAGGGCAGGTGGGGTTCACCCCTCCACTTT.

V is TRBV27 and J is TRBJ1-2; no reliable D call. The CDR3 consists of 14 residues. V shed 5 bases and J shed 3 bases, with 13 bases lying between them. CDR1 and CDR2 (germline): MNHEY, SMNVEV (reference sequence). The CDR3, as DNA: TGTGCCAGCAGTCCAAGGCCCGGGGACTATGGCTACACCTTC. Amino acid sequence: CASSPRPGDYGYTF.

The chain employs TRBV12-3 or TRBV12-4 and TRBJ2-3; a weak D match, TRBD1 (6 bases). The V end lost 3 bases, the J end lost 3 bases, and 13 bases lay between the germline ends. CDR3 length: 15 amino acids. In DNA, the CDR3 is TGTGCCAGCAGTTTTCAGCGTAGGGGGACAGATACGCAGTATTTT. Residues: CASSFQRRGTDTQYF.

This clonotype was seen only a few times. This sequence joins TRBV12-3 or TRBV12-4 and TRBJ2-7; either TRBD1 or TRBD2 may supply D (5 bases each). Between the trimmed V and J ends, which lost 7 bases and 6 bases, there was a span of 22 bases. The CDR3 length is 15 residues. The CDR3 nucleotides read TGTGCCAGCATCCTGTCCGGGACGGCCGAAGGCGAGCAGTACTTC. Translating it yields CASILSGTAEGEQYF.

This chain links TRBV7-2 with TRBJ2-7; TRBD1 or TRBD2 may be the D gene (5 bases each). The CDR3 is made up of 15 amino acids. Germline V lookup: CDR1 SGHTA, CDR2 FQGNSA. With 5 bases removed from V and 2 bases from J, the gap between germline ends came to 16 bases. The CDR3, as DNA: TGTGCCAGCAGCCCTCGATCAGGGACCACCTACGAGCAGTACTTC. The encoded protein is CASSPRSGTTYEQYF. The entire variable domain, with the rest obtained from reference TRBV7-2 and TRBJ2-7, is as follows: GAGVSQSPSNKVTEKGKDVELRCDPISGHTALYWYRQSLGQGLEFLIYFQGNSAPDKSGLPSDRFSAERTGGSVSTLTIQRTQQEDSAVYLCASSPRSGTTYEQYFGPGTRLTVT.